The 10 T cell receptor beta chains reported below all come from one sample, sequenced in a study of blood T cell repertoires in COVID-19. TCRdb's table, derived via immunoSEQ multiplex PCR, lists solely in-frame clones and lacks some. The data show 200,000 or so clones, 75% to 90% seen once. Material for sequencing was peripheral blood. These receptors were collected from a man aged 70 or older with active or convalescent COVID-19.

The CDR3 here is CASSQRRQGRDEQYF. DNA for the CDR3: TGTGCCAGCAGCCAAAGGCGACAGGGTAGGGACGAGCAGTACTTC. The chain has TRBV3-1 (or the pseudogene TRBV3-2) and TRBJ2-7; 7 bases fit TRBD1. The CDR3 is 15 residues long. Germline CDR1 LGHDT, CDR2 YNNKEL (reference sequence). With V trimmed by 2 bases and J by 5 bases, 9 bases remained unmatched.

The gene calls are TRBV7-2 and TRBJ2-1, with 7 bases identical to TRBD2. Germline V gene lookup returns CDR1 SGHTA and CDR2 FQGNSA. J lost 4 bases, V lost 4 bases, and 16 bases had no gene match. This CDR3 has 18 residues. The CDR3 sequence: CASSSPRRGGSPYNEQFF. The DNA of the CDR3 is TGTGCCAGCAGCTCCCCGAGACGTGGCGGGAGCCCGTACAATGAGCAGTTCTTC.

This clone was seen once. The chain links TRBV19 to TRBJ1-5; tentatively, D is TRBD1 (5 bases). Germline CDR1 is LNHDA and CDR2 is SQIVND (reference sequence). Deletions cut 6 bases from V and 6 bases from J, with 18 bases between. This CDR3 region has 15 residues. CDR3 region: CASSPPDSHGQPQHF. DNA for the CDR3: TGTGCCAGTAGCCCTCCCGACAGCCACGGTCAGCCCCAGCATTTT.

This chain uses TRBV6-5 with TRBJ1-6, with 11 nucleotides matching TRBD1. This CDR3 comprises 14 residues. V lost 2 bases and J lost 13; bases outside the gene matches: 4. CDR1 and CDR2 from the germline V gene are MNHEY and SVGAGI. CDR3: CASSYVRDRGPLHF. DNA for the CDR3: TGTGCCAGCAGTTACGTCCGGGACAGGGGGCCCCTCCACTTT.

This clone was recorded once. V usage is TRBV7-9 and J usage is TRBJ1-4, with D unresolved. Germline V lookup: CDR1 SEHNR, CDR2 FQNEAQ (reference sequence). V was shortened by 5 bases and J by 5 bases, with 12 bases between the two germline ends. This CDR3 contains 14 residues. For the CDR3, the DNA is TGTGCCAGCAGCCCCGATCAGAGGAATGAAAAACTGTTTTTT. Translation: CASSPDQRNEKLFF.

This chain links TRBV7-2 with TRBJ1-1; 10 nucleotides line up with TRBD1. This CDR3 is built from 15 residues. The V gene's germline CDR1 is SGHTA and CDR2 FQGNSA. Trimming took 4 bases from V and 5 from J; bases not matched to a gene: 7. The CDR3 DNA follows: TGTGCCAGCAGCTCCCGGACAGGGGGTGGTACTGAAGCTTTCTTT. Its protein product is CASSSRTGGGTEAFF.

This CDR3 reads CASSTDRLSAEQFF. The CDR3 DNA reads as TGTGCCAGCAGTACCGACAGGTTAAGCGCTGAGCAGTTCTTC. The V call is TRBV6-2 or TRBV6-3, the J call TRBJ2-1, with TRBD1 as a possible D gene (6 bases). CDR3 length: 14 residues. Trimming left V 5 bases short and J 9 bases short, with 17 bases between. Germline CDR1 MNHEY, CDR2 SVGEGT.

The rearrangement joins TRBV7-8 to TRBJ2-3; 11 bases map to TRBD2. CDR3 length equals 16 residues. The junction had 11 bases not matched to a gene; V was cut back by 7 bases and J by 5 bases. CDR1 and CDR2 from the germline V gene are SGHVS and FQNEAQ. The DNA of the CDR3 is TGTGCCAGCACATCAGTAGCGGGAGGGCCCGGAGATACGCAGTATTTT. Translated, it gives CASTSVAGGPGDTQYF.

The chain links TRBV4-3 to TRBJ1-3; 9 bases map to TRBD1. The CDR3 is 19 amino acids. The germline CDR1 and CDR2 sequences are LGHNA and YSLEER. Trimming took 4 bases from V and 1 from J; bases not matched to a gene: 14. The CDR3 bases are TGCGCCAGCAGCCGACCGGGACAGGGATCCGCAATGTCTGGAAACACCATATATTTT. Translation: CASSRPGQGSAMSGNTIYF.

This clone was counted only a few times. This chain links TRBV11-2 with TRBJ2-5; possible D gene TRBD1, 6 bases. Between the trimmed V and J ends, which lost 4 bases and 5 bases, there was a span of 26 bases. CDR1 is SGHAT, CDR2 FQNNGV, per germline. The CDR3 runs 18 residues. CDR3 region: CASSSIIRGEGWGETQYF. The CDR3 bases are TGTGCCAGCAGCTCAATAATCAGGGGTGAGGGATGGGGGGAGACCCAGTACTTC. The full variable domain, in which reference TRBV11-2 and TRBJ2-5 provide the parts outside the CDR3, is EAGVAQSPRYKIIEKRQSVAFWCNPISGHATLYWYQQILGQGPKLLIQFQNNGVVDDSQLPKDRFSAERLKGVDSTLKIQPAKLEDSAVYLCASSSIIRGEGWGETQYFGPGTRLLVL.